Detailed here is one TCR beta chain. Its antigen is still unknown. TCRdb re-derived calls from the 5' RACE reads in MiXCR, one entry per CDR3 protein. The profile shows under 550,000 distinct CDR3 sequences, roughly 20% of them singletons. The data were obtained in a study of T-cell memory formation after mild COVID-19. V was clipped by 8 bases and J by 2 bases, with 14 bases between them. This CDR3 is 14 amino acids long. CDR1 and CDR2 from the germline V gene are MNHNS and SASEGT. Study conclusions and caveats: Later expanders leaned CD4+, whereas clones that contracted between day 15 and 85 were balanced CD4/CD8. Memory sampled before infection contained some responding clones, suggesting cross-reactive memory joined. For contracting clones, CD4+ ones sat mainly in CM and EM, CD8+ in EMRA.

The sequencing input was PBMCs or a T cell subset sorted from them (not recorded which). This TCR derives from an adult woman who had mild COVID-19 (a few samples of this study predate the infection). Cell type and time point are not known. This rearrangement joins TRBV6-1 to TRBJ2-3; the D call may be TRBD1 or TRBD2 (5 bases each). CDR3 residues: CASSSRDDTDTQYF. The DNA for the CDR3 is TGTGCCAGCTCGTCCCGGGACGACACAGATACGCAGTATTTT.